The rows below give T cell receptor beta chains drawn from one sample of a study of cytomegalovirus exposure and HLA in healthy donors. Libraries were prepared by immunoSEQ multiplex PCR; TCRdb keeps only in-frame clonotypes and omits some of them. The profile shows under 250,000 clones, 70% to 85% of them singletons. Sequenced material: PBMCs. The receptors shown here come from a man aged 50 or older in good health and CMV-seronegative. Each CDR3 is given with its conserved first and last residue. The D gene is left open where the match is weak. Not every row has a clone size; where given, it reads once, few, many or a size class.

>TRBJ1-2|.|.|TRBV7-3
CASSLLGGREGYTF
TGTGCCAGCAGCTTACTTGGGGGCCGGGAAGGCTACACCTTC
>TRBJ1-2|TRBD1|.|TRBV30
CAWGRQGGPLGYTF
TGTGCCTGGGGGAGACAGGGAGGCCCACTTGGCTACACCTTC
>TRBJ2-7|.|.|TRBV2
CASTSDSRGEQYF
TGTGCCAGCACTTCGGACAGTAGAGGCGAGCAGTACTTC
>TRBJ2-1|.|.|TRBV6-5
CASSSLDSPLLFF
TGTGCCAGCAGTTCCCTAGATAGCCCCCTTCTGTTCTTC
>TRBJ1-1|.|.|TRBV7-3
CASSLGSHTEAFF
TGTGCCAGCAGCTTAGGCAGTCACACTGAAGCTTTCTTT
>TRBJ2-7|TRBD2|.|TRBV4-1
CASSQVAGGAQYEQYF
TGCGCCAGCAGCCAAGTAGCGGGAGGGGCGCAGTACGAGCAGTACTTC
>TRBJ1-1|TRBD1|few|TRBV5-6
CASSLSLTGGSTEAFF
TGTGCCAGCAGCTTGAGTCTCACAGGGGGCTCAACTGAAGCTTTCTTT
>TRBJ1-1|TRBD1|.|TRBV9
CASSVEAGGAATEAFF
TGTGCCAGCAGCGTAGAGGCAGGGGGCGCCGCCACTGAAGCTTTCTTT
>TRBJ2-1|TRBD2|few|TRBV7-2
CASSLGVAGVRSEQFF
TGTGCCAGCAGCCTAGGGGTAGCGGGAGTTAGGAGTGAGCAGTTCTTC
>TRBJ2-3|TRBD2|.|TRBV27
CASSFLAESTDTQYF
TGTGCCAGCAGTTTCCTAGCGGAGAGCACAGATACGCAGTATTTT
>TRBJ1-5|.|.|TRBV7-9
CASSLGGQGQPQHF
TGTGCCAGCAGCTTAGGGGGGCAGGGGCAGCCCCAGCATTTT
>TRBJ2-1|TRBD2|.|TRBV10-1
CASSEWASGSYNEQFF
TGCGCCAGCAGTGAGTGGGCTAGCGGATCCTACAATGAGCAGTTCTTC
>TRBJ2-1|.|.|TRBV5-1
CASRPSDDEQFF
TGCGCGAGCAGGCCTAGCGATGATGAGCAGTTCTTC
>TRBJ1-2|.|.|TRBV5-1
CASSFSQNYGYTF
TGCGCCAGCAGCTTCTCCCAGAACTATGGCTACACCTTC
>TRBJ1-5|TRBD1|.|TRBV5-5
CASSAGTGGFQPQHF
TGTGCCAGCAGCGCTGGGACAGGGGGCTTTCAGCCCCAGCATTTT
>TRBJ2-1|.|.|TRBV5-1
CASSPRGDSYNEQFF
TGCGCCAGCAGCCCCCGGGGTGATTCCTACAATGAGCAGTTCTTC
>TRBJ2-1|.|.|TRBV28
CASSPRQFLAYNEQFF
TGTGCCAGCAGTCCGAGACAGTTCCTGGCCTACAATGAGCAGTTCTTC
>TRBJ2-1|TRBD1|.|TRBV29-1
CSVPGQGYNEQFF
TGCAGCGTTCCGGGACAGGGTTACAATGAGCAGTTCTTC
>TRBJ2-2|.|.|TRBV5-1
CASSLTSNTGELFF
TGCGCCAGCAGCTTGACTAGTAACACCGGGGAGCTGTTTTTT
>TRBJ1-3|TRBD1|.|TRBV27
CASSPFRDRVGNTIYF
TGTGCCAGCAGTCCATTCCGGGACAGGGTTGGAAACACCATATATTTT
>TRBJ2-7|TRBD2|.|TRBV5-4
CASSLDSGRANEQYF
TGTGCCAGCAGCTTGGACAGCGGGAGGGCCAACGAGCAGTACTTC
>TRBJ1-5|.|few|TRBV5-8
CASSPSGRGSGINQPQHF
TGTGCCAGCAGCCCCAGCGGCAGGGGCTCGGGTATCAATCAGCCCCAGCATTTT
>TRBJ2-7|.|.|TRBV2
CASSEGAVVSYEQYF
TGTGCCAGCAGTGAAGGGGCAGTAGTCTCCTACGAGCAGTACTTC
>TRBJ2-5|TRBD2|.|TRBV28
CASSLSPQLARTQYF
TGTGCCAGCAGTTTATCACCCCAACTAGCGCGGACCCAGTACTTC
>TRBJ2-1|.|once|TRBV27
CASSFLGGGSYNEQFF
TGTGCCAGCAGTTTTTTAGGGGGGGGCTCCTACAATGAGCAGTTCTTC
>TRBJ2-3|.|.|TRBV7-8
CASSLEGEGLAITDTQYF
TGTGCCAGCAGCCTAGAGGGCGAGGGGCTAGCGATCACAGATACGCAGTATTTT
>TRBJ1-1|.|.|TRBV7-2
CASSLSAGNTEAFF
TGTGCCAGCAGCTTATCGGCAGGGAACACTGAAGCTTTCTTT
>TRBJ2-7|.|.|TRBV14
CASSQFSGSTYEQYF
TGTGCCAGCAGCCAATTCTCGGGTTCAACCTACGAGCAGTACTTC
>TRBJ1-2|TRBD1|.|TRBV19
CASRQQGMGGYTF
TGTGCCAGTAGGCAACAGGGGATGGGTGGCTACACCTTC
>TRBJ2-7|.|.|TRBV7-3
CASSLRARANDEQYF
TGTGCCAGCAGCTTACGGGCCAGGGCTAACGACGAGCAGTACTTC
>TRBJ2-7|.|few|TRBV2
CASSERSQGLEQYF
TGTGCCAGCAGTGAAAGGTCCCAGGGGTTGGAGCAGTACTTC
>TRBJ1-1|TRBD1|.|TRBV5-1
CASSLDGRGQGTEAFF
TGCGCCAGCAGCTTAGACGGCAGGGGGCAGGGCACTGAAGCTTTCTTT
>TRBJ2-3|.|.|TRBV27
CASSRLTDTQYF
TGTGCCAGCAGTCGACTGACAGATACGCAGTATTTT
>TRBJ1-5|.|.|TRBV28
CASRSNPGYDQPQHF
TGTGCCAGCAGGTCCAACCCAGGGTACGATCAGCCCCAGCATTTT
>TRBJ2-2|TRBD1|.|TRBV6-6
CASSSRTGAGELFF
TGTGCCAGCAGTTCCCGGACAGGGGCCGGGGAGCTGTTTTTT
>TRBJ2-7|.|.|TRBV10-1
CASSVEGAWCEQYF
TGCGCCAGCAGCGTGGAGGGGGCCTGGTGCGAGCAGTACTTC
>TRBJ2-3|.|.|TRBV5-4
CASSLAGVSDTQYF
TGTGCCAGCAGCTTGGCCGGAGTATCAGATACGCAGTATTTT
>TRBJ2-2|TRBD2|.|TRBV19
CASSRQGGTGELFF
TGTGCCAGTAGTAGGCAGGGAGGGACCGGGGAGCTGTTTTTT